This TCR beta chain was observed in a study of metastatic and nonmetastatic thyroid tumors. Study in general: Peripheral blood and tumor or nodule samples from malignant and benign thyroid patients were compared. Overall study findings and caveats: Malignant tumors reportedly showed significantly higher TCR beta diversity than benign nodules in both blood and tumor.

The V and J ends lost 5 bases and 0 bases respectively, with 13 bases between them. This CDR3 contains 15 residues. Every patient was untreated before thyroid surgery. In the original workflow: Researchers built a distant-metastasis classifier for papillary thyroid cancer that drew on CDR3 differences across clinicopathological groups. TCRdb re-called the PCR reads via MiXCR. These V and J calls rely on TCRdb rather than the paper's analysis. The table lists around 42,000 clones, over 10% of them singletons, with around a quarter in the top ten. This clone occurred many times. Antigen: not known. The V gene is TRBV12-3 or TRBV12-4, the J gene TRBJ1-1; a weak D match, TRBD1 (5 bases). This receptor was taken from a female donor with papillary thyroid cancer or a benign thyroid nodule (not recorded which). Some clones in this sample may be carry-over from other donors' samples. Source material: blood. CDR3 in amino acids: CASSLGTTVNTEAFF. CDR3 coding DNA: TGTGCCAGCAGTCTCGGGACGACGGTGAACACTGAAGCTTTCTTT.